These 26 T cell receptor beta chains were sequenced from one sample in a study of siplizumab effects on memory and regulatory T cells. Sequencing was performed with immunoSEQ multiplex PCR; in TCRdb, only in-frame clones are kept and a portion is missing. The table includes about 40,000 clones, around 92% detected once. Specimen: naive CD4+ T cells sorted from blood. Every receptor here comes from a human donor in good health.

The chain joins TRBV5-1 to TRBJ1-1; D unresolved. In germline, CDR1 is SGHRS, CDR2 YFSETQ. The germline V and J ends were trimmed by 3 bases and 7 bases, with 16 bases remaining between them. This CDR3 has 14 residues. This CDR3 reads CASSYGLGSNEAFF. The CDR3 bases are TGCGCCAGCAGCTACGGATTGGGATCGAATGAAGCTTTCTTT. The full variable domain, rest sourced from reference TRBV5-1 and TRBJ1-1, is KAGVTQTPRYLIKTRGQQVTLSCSPISGHRSVSWYQQTPGQGLQFLFEYFSETQRNKGNFPGRFSGRQFSNSRSEMNVSTLELGDSALYLCASSYGLGSNEAFFGQGTRLTVV.

The rearrangement links TRBV10-1 to TRBJ1-4; D might be TRBD1 (6 bases). The germline V gene has CDR1 WNHNN and CDR2 SYGVQD (reference sequence). The ends were cut back, 3 bases at V and 3 bases at J, with 11 bases in the middle. The CDR3 has 15 residues. CDR3: CASSEAGAPNEKLFF. The CDR3 DNA reads TGCGCCAGCAGTGAAGCGGGGGCTCCTAATGAAAAACTGTTTTTT.

This sequence joins TRBV7-9 and TRBJ1-4, with TRBD1 matching over 9 bases. Germline V CDR1 and CDR2: SEHNR, FQNEAQ (reference sequence). CDR3 size: 15 residues. V dropped 5 bases and J dropped 6; count of bases not matched to a gene: 7. The CDR3 loop is CASSQNRGLDEKLFF. Here the CDR3 DNA reads TGTGCCAGCAGCCAAAACAGGGGGCTTGATGAAAAACTGTTTTTT.

The table lists this clone with a few counts. The chain has TRBV4-1 and TRBJ2-7; TRBD1 matches 9 bases. The CDR3 has 16 amino acids. Unmatched junction bases numbered 5, after V lost 0 bases and J lost 2 bases. From germline, CDR1 is MGHRA and CDR2 YSYEKL. This chain's CDR3 is CASSQDQGTGPYEQYF. The CDR3 DNA reads as TGCGCCAGCAGCCAAGATCAGGGGACAGGGCCCTACGAGCAGTACTTC.

The chain joins TRBV18 to TRBJ2-6, with D possibly matching TRBD2 (6 bases). This CDR3 comprises 18 residues. Trimming took 3 bases from V and 0 from J, leaving 15 bases between them. The V gene's germline CDR1 is KGHSH and CDR2 LQKENI. The CDR3 here is CASSPGSGVYSGANVLTF. In nucleotides, the CDR3 is TGTGCCAGCTCACCGGGGTCGGGGGTCTACTCTGGGGCCAACGTCCTGACTTTC.

The chain employs TRBV2 and TRBJ2-1; D tentatively fits TRBD1 or TRBD2 (5 bases each). V was trimmed by 6 bases and J by 5 bases, leaving 14 bases between them. The CDR3 has 14 amino acids. The germline V gene encodes CDR1 SNHLY and CDR2 FYNNEI. Here the CDR3 DNA reads TGTGCCAGCAGCCGGGGCATGGGGAACAATGAGCAGTTCTTC. Translated: CASSRGMGNNEQFF.

The chain carries TRBV9 and TRBJ2-1, with TRBD1 matching over 8 bases. Germline-derived CDR1 and CDR2 are SGDLS and YYNGEE. There are 13 residues in the CDR3. The trim removed 6 bases at V and 8 bases at J, leaving 7 bases unmatched. The CDR3 loop reads CASTQGAIDEQFF. The CDR3 bases are TGTGCCAGCACTCAGGGGGCGATCGATGAGCAGTTCTTC.

V usage is TRBV6-6 and J usage is TRBJ2-2; D perhaps matches TRBD2 (5 bases). The CDR3 runs 12 residues. V lost 9 bases and J 5 bases, leaving 10 bases between the germline ends. The germline V gene has CDR1 MNHNY and CDR2 SVGAGI (reference sequence). The CDR3 DNA follows: TGTGCCAGTTTGTCGGGGACCGGGGAGCTGTTTTTT. Translating it yields CASLSGTGELFF.

The V and J genes are TRBV29-1 and TRBJ2-7, with D maybe TRBD2 (6 bases). This CDR3 has 14 amino acids. Germline loops: CDR1 SQVTM, CDR2 ANQGSEA. The ends were cut back, 4 bases at V and 3 bases at J, with 16 bases in the middle. As DNA, the CDR3 is TGCAGCGTTGTGGGGTTTGCGGGAAACTACGAGCAGTACTTC. This gives the protein CSVVGFAGNYEQYF.

V gene TRBV10-3 combines with J gene TRBJ1-2, with 9 bases identical to TRBD1. Germline V gives CDR1 ENHRY, CDR2 SYGVKD. V lost 0 bases, J lost 4 bases, and 3 bases stayed unmatched. The CDR3 loop spans 15 amino acids. This CDR3 reads CAISESRDRAYGYTF. DNA of the CDR3: TGTGCCATCAGTGAGTCTAGGGACAGGGCCTATGGCTACACCTTC.

The chain carries TRBV7-9 and TRBJ2-7; TRBD1 agrees at 10 bases. The CDR3 is 15 residues long. The trim removed 6 bases at V and 5 bases at J, leaving 10 bases unmatched. The germline V gene encodes CDR1 SEHNR and CDR2 FQNEAQ (reference sequence). CDR3 protein: CASRFPGTGADEQYF. In nucleotides, the CDR3 is TGTGCCAGCAGGTTCCCCGGGACAGGGGCAGACGAGCAGTACTTC.

This sequence joins TRBV5-1 and TRBJ1-4; 9 bases map to TRBD1. J lost 4 bases, V lost 4 bases, and 5 bases had no gene match. The CDR3 runs to 15 residues. The V gene's germline CDR1 is SGHRS and CDR2 YFSETQ. The CDR3 DNA reads TGCGCCAGCAGCACAGGGGGCGCGGGTAATGAAAAACTGTTTTTT. This translates into CASSTGGAGNEKLFF.

The J gene is TRBJ2-2, the V gene TRBV6-1, with D hard to call. The germline V and J ends were trimmed by 7 bases and 3 bases, with 12 bases remaining between them. The length of the CDR3 is 14 residues. Germline CDR1 and CDR2: MNHNS and SASEGT. The CDR3 DNA sequence: TGTGCCAGCAAAGGGTCAAAGGACACCGGGGAGCTGTTTTTT. Its translation: CASKGSKDTGELFF.

The rearrangement uses TRBV4-1 and TRBJ2-2; 7 bases fit TRBD1. The V gene end was trimmed by 6 bases and the J gene end by 4 bases; junction bases not matched to a gene: 8. This CDR3 region has 15 residues. Per the germline V gene, CDR1 is MGHRA and CDR2 is YSYEKL. Written as DNA, the CDR3 is TGCGCCAGCAGGCTCGGGACAGCTTTCACCGGGGAGCTGTTTTTT. Protein sequence: CASRLGTAFTGELFF.

The genes are TRBV29-1 and TRBJ1-3; weak D call: TRBD1 (5 bases). CDR1 and CDR2 (germline): SQVTM, ANQGSEA. This CDR3 spans 13 amino acids. Trimming stripped 5 bases from V and 4 bases from J, with 12 bases between. As DNA, the CDR3 is TGCAGCGTTCCAGGGAACGGGGGAAACACCATATATTTT. Its translation: CSVPGNGGNTIYF. Together with reference TRBV29-1 and TRBJ1-3, the CDR3 gives the full variable domain: SAVISQKPSRDICQRGTSLTIQCQVDSQVTMMFWYRQQPGQSLTLIATANQGSEATYESGFVIDKFPISRPNLTFSTLTVSNMSPEDSSIYLCSVPGNGGNTIYFGEGSWLTVV.

The chain recombines TRBV27 with TRBJ2-7, with TRBD2 identical over 7 bases. The CDR3 is 13 residues long. Unmatched junction bases numbered 7, after V lost 6 bases and J lost 5 bases. The V gene's germline CDR1 is MNHEY and CDR2 SMNVEV (reference sequence). CDR3 nucleotide sequence: TGTGCCAGCAGACGACTAGCTTTAGACGAGCAGTACTTC. This codes for CASRRLALDEQYF.

This chain connects TRBV7-2 to TRBJ1-4; D gene unclear. CDR1 SGHTA and CDR2 FQGNSA come from the germline V gene. V shed 5 bases and J shed 8 bases, with 12 bases lying between them. The CDR3 extends over 13 amino acids. CDR3 loop: CASSPDVAEKLFF. The CDR3 DNA sequence: TGTGCCAGCAGCCCAGATGTGGCGGAAAAACTGTTTTTT. Using reference TRBV7-2 and TRBJ1-4 for the parts outside the CDR3, the full variable domain is GAGVSQSPSNKVTEKGKDVELRCDPISGHTALYWYRQSLGQGLEFLIYFQGNSAPDKSGLPSDRFSAERTGGSVSTLTIQRTQQEDSAVYLCASSPDVAEKLFFGSGTQLSVL.

V and J are TRBV29-1 and TRBJ1-1, with 10 positions matching TRBD1. The CDR3 extends over 16 amino acids. From germline, CDR1 is SQVTM and CDR2 ANQGSEA. Trimming cost V 6 bases and J 4 bases; bases outside gene matches: 14. In DNA form, the CDR3 reads TGCAGCGTCGGGTTGTGGACAGGGGGAGCGGGCACTGAAGCTTTCTTT. This encodes CSVGLWTGGAGTEAFF.

This rearrangement joins TRBV7-9 to TRBJ1-4, with D perhaps matching TRBD1 (5 bases). V lost 0 bases and J lost 4, with 6 bases in between. The CDR3 sequence is 14 residues long. Per the germline V gene, CDR1 is SEHNR and CDR2 is FQNEAQ (reference sequence). DNA for the CDR3: TGTGCCAGCAGCTTAGCTCAGGGTAATGAAAAACTGTTTTTT. As protein: CASSLAQGNEKLFF.

The CDR3 here is CASSPIHRGGNQPQHF. In DNA, the CDR3 is TGTGCCAGTAGTCCCATTCACAGGGGAGGAAATCAGCCCCAGCATTTT. The rearrangement joins TRBV19 to TRBJ1-5; 7 bases match TRBD1. Germline V CDR1 and CDR2: LNHDA, SQIVND (reference sequence). This CDR3 has 16 residues. J lost 4 bases, V lost 5 bases, and 11 bases had no gene match. Full variable domain (rest looked up from reference TRBV19 and TRBJ1-5): DGGITQSPKYLFRKEGQNVTLSCEQNLNHDAMYWYRQDPGQGLRLIYYSQIVNDFQKGDIAEGYSVSREKKESFPLTVTSAQKNPTAFYLCASSPIHRGGNQPQHFGDGTRLSIL.

The genes are TRBV5-6 and TRBJ2-5, with D possibly TRBD1 on 6 matching bases. V was shortened by 2 bases and J by 2 bases, with 16 bases between the two germline ends. The CDR3 extends over 16 amino acids. Germline-derived CDR1 and CDR2 are SGHDT and YYEEEE. The CDR3 bases are TGTGCCAGCAGCTTCCTGGACAGAAGTCCACAAGAGACCCAGTACTTC. Translation gives CASSFLDRSPQETQYF.

V is TRBV30 and J is TRBJ1-2; no firm D call. V was cut by 5 bases and J by 4 bases, with 11 bases left in between. The CDR3 totals 12 residues. Germline lookup yields CDR1 GTSNPN and CDR2 SVGIG (reference sequence). CDR3 DNA sequence: TGTGCCTGGCAAACACTTCTCTATGGCTACACCTTC. It codes for CAWQTLLYGYTF.

The chain couples TRBV28 to TRBJ2-2, with D uncertain. The germline gives CDR1 MDHEN, CDR2 SYDVKM. With 7 bases removed from V and 9 bases from J, the gap between germline ends came to 18 bases. CDR3 length: 14 amino acids. Written as DNA, the CDR3 is TGTGCCAGCACCCGGCCGGAACAGCGCCGGGAGCTGTTTTTT. Translating gives CASTRPEQRRELFF.

This clone turned up a few times. The chain couples TRBV2 to TRBJ1-2; D not certain. CDR3 length equals 11 residues. V dropped 5 bases and J dropped 5 bases, with 6 bases sitting between them. Germline CDR1 reads SNHLY; CDR2 reads FYNNEI. CDR3 coding DNA: TGTGCCAGCAGTTCAGGTTATGGCTACACCTTC. Amino acid sequence: CASSSGYGYTF. Based on the CDR3 plus reference TRBV2 and TRBJ1-2, the full variable domain is EPEVTQTPSHQVTQMGQEVILRCVPISNHLYFYWYRQILGQKVEFLVSFYNNEISEKSEIFDDQFSVERPDGSNFTLKIRSTKLEDSAMYFCASSSGYGYTFGSGTRLTVV.

The chain has TRBV28 and TRBJ2-7; the D call may be TRBD1 or TRBD2 (5 bases each). Germline CDR1 MDHEN, CDR2 SYDVKM. V was shortened by 7 bases and J by 2 bases, with 18 bases between the two germline ends. The CDR3 covers 15 residues. The CDR3: CASTGADSRTYEQYF. Written as DNA, the CDR3 is TGTGCCAGCACCGGGGCCGATTCCCGCACCTACGAGCAGTACTTC.

The J gene is TRBJ2-7, the V gene TRBV29-1; no clear D. The ends were cut back, 6 bases at V and 0 bases at J, with 6 bases in the middle. Germline CDR1 SQVTM, CDR2 ANQGSEA. The CDR3 is 11 amino acids. The chain's CDR3 is CSVWNSYEQYF. The CDR3, as DNA: TGCAGCGTGTGGAACTCCTACGAGCAGTACTTC.